This section outlines one T cell receptor beta chain sequence together with its context. Its antigen is unidentified. The data originate from a study of cytomegalovirus exposure and HLA in healthy donors. PCR amplification relied on 60 Vbeta primers (plus 13 Jbeta primers). The repertoire was sequenced with immunoSEQ multiplex PCR; TCRdb's copy has only in-frame clones and lacks some. This sample has around 180,000 clones, with about 80% found just once. Healthy individuals who donated bone marrow served as the donors. V trimming: 3 bases; J trimming: 1 base; junction bases outside the gene matches: 7. The CDR3 runs 17 residues. Looked up from germline, CDR1 is LGHNA and CDR2 is YNFKEQ. General study points: The authors enumerated 180 or so TCR beta chains as linked to cytomegalovirus. Immune exposure data for these donors was limited to CMV serostatus.

Sample: PBMCs. V and J are TRBV4-2 and TRBJ2-1; TRBD2 aligns across 9 bases. This clonotype was obtained from a man between 18 and 35 years old in good health and CMV-seronegative. Here the CDR3 DNA reads TGTGCCAGCAGCCAGAGCGGGGGGCCTCGTTCCTACAATGAGCAGTTCTTC. This sequence encodes CASSQSGGPRSYNEQFF.